The 20 T cell receptor beta chains below come from one sample, sequenced in a study of blood T cell repertoires in COVID-19. Assay used: immunoSEQ multiplex PCR; TCRdb lists only in-frame clones, some missing. The sample has about 240,000 clones; around 83% are singletons. Sequenced material: peripheral blood. Receptors originate from an elderly woman with acute or convalescent COVID-19.

This clone was picked up a small number of times. The rearrangement uses TRBV6-1 and TRBJ2-7, with D possibly matching TRBD1 (5 bases). The germline V and J ends were trimmed by 3 bases and 5 bases, with 8 bases remaining between them. The V gene's germline CDR1 is MNHNS and CDR2 SASEGT. This CDR3 comprises 12 residues. The CDR3 reads CASSDPGNEQYF. Here the CDR3 DNA reads TGTGCCAGCAGTGACCCAGGGAACGAGCAGTACTTC.

This rearrangement joins TRBV29-1 to TRBJ1-6; D unresolved. CDR3 length equals 13 residues. Trimming cost V 3 bases and J 7 bases, with 10 bases left between them. Germline V CDR1 and CDR2: SQVTM, ANQGSEA. CDR3 nucleotides: TGCAGCGTTGAGGCGACTCCAAATTCACCCCTCCACTTT. As protein: CSVEATPNSPLHF.

This clone was seen just once. CDR3 loop: CASSLAGGPGGEAFF. The CDR3 DNA reads TGTGCCAGCAGCTTGGCCGGGGGACCGGGCGGGGAAGCTTTCTTT. This chain links TRBV5-6 with TRBJ1-1, with D possibly TRBD1 on 5 matching bases. Germline-derived CDR1 and CDR2 are SGHDT and YYEEEE. This CDR3 is built from 15 residues. V shed 0 bases and J shed 8 bases, with 17 bases lying between them. The full variable domain, rest sourced from reference TRBV5-6 and TRBJ1-1, is DAGVTQSPTHLIKTRGQQVTLRCSPKSGHDTVSWYQQALGQGPQFIFQYYEEEERQRGNFPDRFSGHQFPNYSSELNVNALLLGDSALYLCASSLAGGPGGEAFFGQGTRLTVV.

This chain connects TRBV2 to TRBJ1-2; D is ambiguous. V was cut by 7 bases and J by 2 bases, with 11 bases left in between. The germline CDR1 and CDR2 sequences are SNHLY and FYNNEI. This CDR3 has 13 amino acids. The CDR3 reads CASNRALNYGYTF. The DNA for the CDR3 is TGTGCCAGCAACCGTGCACTGAACTATGGCTACACCTTC.

V is TRBV27 and J is TRBJ1-6, with no clear D. This CDR3 is 15 amino acids long. CDR1 is MNHEY and CDR2 is SMNVEV in the germline V gene (reference sequence). Trimming removed 10 bases from V and 6 bases from J, with 19 bases in between. The CDR3 DNA reads as TGTGCCACCAGGCTGACCGGGGAACGTAATTCACCCCTCCACTTT. Its protein product is CATRLTGERNSPLHF.

This clone was detected only a few times. The rearrangement links TRBV6-5 to TRBJ2-7, with 9 bases identical to TRBD1. Germline V gene lookup returns CDR1 MNHEY and CDR2 SVGAGI. The CDR3 is made up of 14 amino acids. With V trimmed by 2 bases and J by 2 bases, 1 base remained unmatched. CDR3 protein: CASSYGTGPYEQYF. CDR3 coding DNA: TGTGCCAGCAGTTACGGGACAGGGCCCTACGAGCAGTACTTC.

The chain employs TRBV29-1 and TRBJ2-4; D is perhaps TRBD2 (6 bases). Germline CDR1 reads SQVTM; CDR2 reads ANQGSEA. The V end was cut by 4 bases, the J end by 2 bases, with 15 bases between. The CDR3 extends over 15 amino acids. The CDR3 bases are TGCAGCGTTGTTCAAGGGGAGGCGTCCAAAAACATTCAGTACTTC. The encoded protein is CSVVQGEASKNIQYF.

This sequence joins TRBV5-1 and TRBJ2-7; no clear D gene. Trimming took off 0 bases at V and 3 bases at J, with 4 bases between the two ends. The CDR3 spans 12 residues. CDR1 and CDR2 (germline): SGHRS, YFSETQ. In nucleotides, the CDR3 is TGCGCCAGCAGCTTGGCCAACTACGAGCAGTACTTC. It specifies CASSLANYEQYF.

The chain carries TRBV3-1 (or the pseudogene TRBV3-2) and TRBJ2-7; no reliable D call. CDR3 length: 14 residues. Trimming took 0 bases from V and 4 from J, leaving 10 bases between them. CDR1 is LGHDT and CDR2 is YNNKEL in the germline V gene (reference sequence). The CDR3 DNA is TGTGCCAGCAGCCAAGATTACACGCTGTACGAGCAGTACTTC. Its protein product is CASSQDYTLYEQYF.

This clone has only one observation. V usage is TRBV27 and J usage is TRBJ1-2; possibly TRBD1 for D (5 bases). Germline CDR1 reads MNHEY; CDR2 reads SMNVEV (reference sequence). V was clipped by 6 bases and J by 1 base, with 24 bases between them. The CDR3 is made up of 18 amino acids. The CDR3 coding sequence is TGTGCCAGCAGCAACTGGGGGGGAGGGGCGAAGTTTAACTATGGCTACACCTTC. It translates to CASSNWGGGAKFNYGYTF.

The CDR3 nucleotides read TGTGCCAGCAGCTTGGGTTCACGGGGATGGACGAACACTGAAGCTTTCTTT. Protein: CASSLGSRGWTNTEAFF. The V and J genes are TRBV5-6 and TRBJ1-1; no reliable D call. The V gene's germline CDR1 is SGHDT and CDR2 YYEEEE. The CDR3 loop spans 17 amino acids. Trimming pared 0 bases from V and 1 base from J, leaving 16 bases between.

The chain carries TRBV2 and TRBJ1-1; no reliable D call. Germline V gene sequence: CDR1 SNHLY, CDR2 FYNNEI. V was pared by 5 bases and J by 8 bases, with 18 bases between. The CDR3 length is 14 residues. This CDR3 is CASSTRDTYTEAFF. The CDR3 DNA reads as TGTGCCAGCAGTACGAGGGATACTTATACCGAAGCTTTCTTT.

The chain recombines TRBV21-1 with TRBJ1-2; TRBD1, the table's D call, lacks a check against the DNA. TRBV21-1 is a pseudogene segment. The CDR3 consists of 22 residues. In nucleotides, the CDR3 is TGTGCCAGCAGCAAAGGGAGATTCAGGGCCCAACCACAGACCCGTACTAACTATGGCTACACCTTC. It encodes CASSKGRFRAQPQTRTNYGYTF.

This clone was detected only once. This rearrangement joins TRBV7-9 to TRBJ1-4; D may be TRBD1 (5 bases). With 5 bases removed from V and 8 bases from J, the gap between germline ends came to 9 bases. Germline CDR1 and CDR2: SEHNR and FQNEAQ (reference sequence). CDR3 size: 12 residues. The CDR3 spells CASSPGGEKLFF. The CDR3 DNA reads as TGTGCCAGCAGCCCCGGGGGAGAAAAACTGTTTTTT.

This chain connects TRBV10-1 to TRBJ1-3; D is ambiguous. Germline CDR1 WNHNN, CDR2 SYGVQD (reference sequence). V dropped 2 bases and J dropped 0 bases, with 14 bases sitting between them. The CDR3 consists of 17 residues. CDR3 residues: CASSEGRLPYSGNTIYF. As DNA, the CDR3 is TGCGCCAGCAGTGAGGGCAGGCTACCCTACTCTGGAAACACCATATATTTT.

This chain links TRBV3-1 (or the pseudogene TRBV3-2) with TRBJ1-6; 7 positions agree with TRBD1. This CDR3 has 17 residues. V lost 1 base, J lost 0 bases, and 3 bases stayed unmatched. The germline V gene encodes CDR1 LGHDT and CDR2 YNNKEL (reference sequence). CDR3 sequence reads: CASSQGAGGSYNSPLHF. CDR3 sequence (DNA): TGTGCCAGCAGCCAAGGAGCAGGGGGCTCCTATAATTCACCCCTCCACTTT.

This rearrangement joins TRBV5-6 to TRBJ2-5, with TRBD1 identical over 10 bases. The CDR3 has 15 residues. Trimming removed 3 bases from V and 5 bases from J; junction bases left unmatched: 7. CDR1 is SGHDT and CDR2 is YYEEEE in the germline V gene. The CDR3 here is CASSWGQGRTETQYF. The CDR3, as DNA: TGTGCCAGCAGCTGGGGACAGGGGAGAACGGAGACCCAGTACTTC.

The genes are TRBV6-2 or TRBV6-3 and TRBJ1-5, with D tentatively TRBD1 (6 bases). The CDR3 extends over 14 amino acids. Germline V lookup: CDR1 MNHEY, CDR2 SVGEGT. Trimming removed 5 bases at V and 4 bases at J, with 12 bases between. The CDR3 DNA is TGTGCCAGCAGTCAACAGGGCGGGAATCAGCCCCAGCATTTT. Protein product: CASSQQGGNQPQHF.

The chain combines TRBV15 with TRBJ2-4, with TRBD1 identical over 12 bases. CDR3 size: 18 residues. The germline CDR1 and CDR2 sequences are LNHNV and YYDKDF (reference sequence). V was pared by 9 bases and J by 5 bases, with 17 bases of the junction left unmatched. CDR3: CATPPGQGAMGSQNIQYF. In DNA form, the CDR3 reads TGTGCCACTCCCCCGGGACAGGGGGCGATGGGAAGCCAAAACATTCAGTACTTC.

This clone has only one observation. This rearrangement joins TRBV5-1 to TRBJ2-7, with 10 nucleotides matching TRBD2. CDR3 size: 16 residues. From germline, CDR1 is SGHRS and CDR2 YFSETQ. V shed 4 bases, J shed 4 bases, and the junction held 11 bases outside the gene matches. CDR3 coding DNA: TGCGCCAGCAGCACAAAGCCGGGACTAGCGCAGTACGAGCAGTACTTC. Translated, it gives CASSTKPGLAQYEQYF.